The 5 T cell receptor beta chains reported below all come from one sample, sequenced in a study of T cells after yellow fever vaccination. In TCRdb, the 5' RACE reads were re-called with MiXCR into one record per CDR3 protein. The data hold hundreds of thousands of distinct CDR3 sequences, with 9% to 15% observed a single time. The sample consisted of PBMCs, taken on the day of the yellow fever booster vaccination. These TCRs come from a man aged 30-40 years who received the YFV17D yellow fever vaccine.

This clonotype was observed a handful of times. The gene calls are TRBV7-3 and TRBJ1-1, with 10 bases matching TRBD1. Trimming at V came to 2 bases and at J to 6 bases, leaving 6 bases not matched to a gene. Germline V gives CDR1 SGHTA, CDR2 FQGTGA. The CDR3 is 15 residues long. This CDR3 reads CASSLQQTGGSEAFF. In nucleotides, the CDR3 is TGTGCCAGCAGCTTACAGCAGACAGGGGGCTCTGAAGCTTTCTTT.

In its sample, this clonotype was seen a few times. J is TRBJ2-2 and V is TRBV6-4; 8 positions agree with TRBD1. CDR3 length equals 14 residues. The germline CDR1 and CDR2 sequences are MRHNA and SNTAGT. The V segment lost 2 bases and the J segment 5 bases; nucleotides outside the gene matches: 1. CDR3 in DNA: TGTGCCAGCAGTGACCAGGGGGCAACCGGGGAGCTGTTTTTT. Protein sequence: CASSDQGATGELFF.

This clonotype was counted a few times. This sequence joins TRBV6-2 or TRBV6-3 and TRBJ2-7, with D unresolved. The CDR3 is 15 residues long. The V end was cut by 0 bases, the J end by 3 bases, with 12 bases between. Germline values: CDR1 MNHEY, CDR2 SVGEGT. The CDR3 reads CASSYSRDWDYEQYF. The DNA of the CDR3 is TGTGCCAGCAGTTACTCCCGAGACTGGGACTACGAGCAGTACTTC.

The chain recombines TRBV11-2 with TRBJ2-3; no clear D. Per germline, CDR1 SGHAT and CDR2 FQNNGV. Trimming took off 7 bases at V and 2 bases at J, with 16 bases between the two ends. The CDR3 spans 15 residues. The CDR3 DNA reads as TGTGCCAGCAACCTTCTCTCCCCCCCCACAGATACGCAGTATTTT. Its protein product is CASNLLSPPTDTQYF.

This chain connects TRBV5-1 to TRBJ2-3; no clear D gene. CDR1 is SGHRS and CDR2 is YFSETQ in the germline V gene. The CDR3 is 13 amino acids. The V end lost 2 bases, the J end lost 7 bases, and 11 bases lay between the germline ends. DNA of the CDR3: TGCGCCAGCAGCTTCGACACTCCAAATACGCAGTATTTT. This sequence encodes CASSFDTPNTQYF.